Sequencing of this TCR beta chain was carried out in a study of T cell responses to AZD1222 COVID-19 vaccine. Trimming took 1 base from V and 0 from J, leaving 11 bases between them. The length of the CDR3 is 15 residues. CDR1 SGHRS and CDR2 YFSETQ come from the germline V gene. Points on this clone: Its antigen is currently unknown.

Study conclusions and caveats: Clonal diversity may have been underestimated, and the donors were mostly white British, with more females than males.

Profiling relied on immunoSEQ multiplex PCR, and the TCRdb table lists in-frame clones only, not all of them. The data contain about 120,000 clones, 80% to 90% of them seen just once; the ten biggest clones take up 3.5% to 5%. The chain combines TRBV5-1 with TRBJ2-7; no firm D call. This TCR derives from an adult in good health. This material consisted of peripheral blood, taken on day 0 of MenACWY control vaccination. DNA of the CDR3: TGCGCCAGCAGCTTGTGGGCAGCGAGCTCCTACGAGCAGTACTTC. It is translated as CASSLWAASSYEQYF. Using reference TRBV5-1 and TRBJ2-7 for the parts outside the CDR3, the full variable domain is KAGVTQTPRYLIKTRGQQVTLSCSPISGHRSVSWYQQTPGQGLQFLFEYFSETQRNKGNFPGRFSGRQFSNSRSEMNVSTLELGDSALYLCASSLWAASSYEQYFGPGTRLTVT.